The clone carrying this T cell receptor (beta chain) has just a few counts. The antigen is unknown. These data come from a study of CD8 T cells in ankylosing spondylitis. Study-level results: What appeared characteristic of ankylosing spondylitis blood was a TCR beta motif of 7 or 8 highly homologous variants. Matched synovial fluid from ankylosing spondylitis patients was reported to be enriched for disease-linked clones.

There are 16 residues in the CDR3. V lost 3 bases to trimming and J lost 4 bases; unmatched junction nucleotides: 6. Germline-derived CDR1 and CDR2 are KGHSH and LQKENI. Generation of TCR beta libraries employed quantitative 5'-RACE incorporating molecular barcodes. From the 5' RACE reads, TCRdb called clonotypes with MiXCR, one entry per CDR3 protein. The sample carries around 140,000 distinct CDR3 sequences, over 10% recorded once. The source is a female donor with ankylosing spondylitis or in good health (not recorded which). Sequences were obtained from blood, either unsorted or a sorted T cell fraction (not recorded which). This chain connects TRBV18 to TRBJ2-1, with 10 bases identical to TRBD1. The CDR3 spells CASSPDRGRGYNEQFF. The CDR3 nucleotides are TGTGCCAGCTCACCTGACAGGGGGCGAGGATACAATGAGCAGTTCTTC.